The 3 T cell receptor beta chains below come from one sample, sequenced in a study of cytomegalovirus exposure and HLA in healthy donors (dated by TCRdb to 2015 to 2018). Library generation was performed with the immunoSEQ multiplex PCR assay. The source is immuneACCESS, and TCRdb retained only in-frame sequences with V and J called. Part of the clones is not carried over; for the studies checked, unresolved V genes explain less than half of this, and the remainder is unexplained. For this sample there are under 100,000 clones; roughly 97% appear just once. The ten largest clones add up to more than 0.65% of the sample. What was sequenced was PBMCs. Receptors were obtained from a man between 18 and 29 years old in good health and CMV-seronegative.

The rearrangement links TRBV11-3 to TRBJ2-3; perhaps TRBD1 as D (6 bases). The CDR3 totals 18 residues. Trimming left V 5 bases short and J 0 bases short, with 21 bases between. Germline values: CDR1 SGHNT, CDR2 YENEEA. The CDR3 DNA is TGTGCCAGCAGCCCAAGGACAGTCTCGAGGCCTAGCACAGATACGCAGTATTTT. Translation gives CASSPRTVSRPSTDTQYF.

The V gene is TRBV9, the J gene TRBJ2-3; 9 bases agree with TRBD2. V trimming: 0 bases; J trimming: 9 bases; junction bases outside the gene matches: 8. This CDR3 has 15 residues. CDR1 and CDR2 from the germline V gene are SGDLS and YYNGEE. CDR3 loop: CASSVGLAEGGTQYF. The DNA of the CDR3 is TGTGCCAGCAGCGTAGGACTAGCGGAGGGGGGGACGCAGTATTTT.

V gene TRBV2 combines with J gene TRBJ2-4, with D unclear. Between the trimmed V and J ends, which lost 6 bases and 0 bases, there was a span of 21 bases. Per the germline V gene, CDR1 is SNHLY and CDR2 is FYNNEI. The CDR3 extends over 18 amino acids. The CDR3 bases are TGTGCCAGCAGCCAATCGGGTTTCGGATTTGTAGCCAAAAACATTCAGTACTTC. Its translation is CASSQSGFGFVAKNIQYF.